One and the same sample provided the 24 T cell receptor beta chains below, sequenced in a study of PD-L1 blockade in urothelial cancer (dated by TCRdb to 2017 to 2019). Library generation was performed with the immunoSEQ multiplex PCR assay. Sourced from immuneACCESS, this table was stored by TCRdb with only in-frame sequences that have V and J called. A share of the clones is absent; for the studies checked, an unresolved V gene accounts for under half, and the remainder has no known explanation. The sample includes tens of thousands of clones, with 90% to 95% observed a single time. The biggest ten clones account for 8% to 10% of the sample. Sequenced material: PBMCs, taken around atezolizumab (anti-PD-L1) treatment. These receptors all come from a man aged 55 to 70 with urothelial cancer.

V is TRBV29-1 and J is TRBJ2-7; 10 bases are a match to TRBD1. CDR1 is SQVTM, CDR2 ANQGSEA, per germline. Unmatched junction bases numbered 4, after V lost 1 base and J lost 4 bases. The CDR3 has 14 residues. DNA of the CDR3: TGCAGCGTTGAAGTCAGACAGGGGGCTTACGAGCAGTACTTC. This translates into CSVEVRQGAYEQYF.

This sequence joins TRBV4-3 and TRBJ1-2; D is uncertain. Germline loops: CDR1 LGHNA, CDR2 YSLEER. The CDR3 is 16 amino acids. V lost 4 bases and J lost 0, with 15 bases in between. In DNA form, the CDR3 reads TGCGCCAGCAGCCTAGCTGCAGAGATGTCTAACTATGGCTACACCTTC. Translated: CASSLAAEMSNYGYTF.

The chain recombines TRBV15 with TRBJ2-1, with TRBD2 matching 9 bases. The CDR3 loop spans 13 amino acids. V trimming: 3 bases; J trimming: 9 bases; junction bases outside the gene matches: 3. Germline V CDR1 and CDR2: LNHNV, YYDKDF (reference sequence). The CDR3 DNA reads TGTGCCACCAGCAGCGCGGGGGGGGCTGAGCAGTTCTTC. Its translation: CATSSAGGAEQFF.

The chain recombines TRBV19 with TRBJ2-2; 9 bases fit TRBD1. Germline values: CDR1 LNHDA, CDR2 SQIVND (reference sequence). J was trimmed by 7 bases and V by 6 bases; bases with no gene match: 12. This CDR3 is 16 amino acids long. In DNA, the CDR3 is TGTGCCAGTAGGTACACAGGGGGCGTATCGGTCGGGGAGCTGTTTTTT. Translated, it gives CASRYTGGVSVGELFF.

V gene TRBV4-2 combines with J gene TRBJ2-1, with TRBD2 matching 12 bases. The ends lost 1 base at V and 9 bases at J; junction bases unmatched: 4. CDR3 length: 15 residues. The germline gives CDR1 LGHNA, CDR2 YNFKEQ. CDR3 in DNA: TGTGCCAGCAGCCAAGCTAGCGGGAGGGCCACTGAGCAGTTCTTC. Translating gives CASSQASGRATEQFF.

The chain couples TRBV2 to TRBJ1-5; D unresolved. CDR3 length: 13 residues. Trimming removed 4 bases from V and 4 bases from J, with 8 bases in between. Germline V gene lookup returns CDR1 SNHLY and CDR2 FYNNEI. The CDR3 DNA follows: TGTGCCAGCAGTGTGGGCAGAAATCAGCCCCAGCATTTT. Its translation is CASSVGRNQPQHF.

The rearrangement uses TRBV18 and TRBJ2-5; 7 nucleotides match TRBD1. Germline lookup yields CDR1 KGHSH and CDR2 LQKENI. The junction had 8 bases not matched to a gene; V was cut back by 3 bases and J by 7 bases. The CDR3 spans 14 residues. In DNA, the CDR3 is TGTGCCAGCTCACCCAAGACAGGGTATGGGACCCAGTACTTC. This gives the protein CASSPKTGYGTQYF.

This rearrangement joins TRBV4-2 to TRBJ2-1; a weak D match, TRBD2 (5 bases). This CDR3 is built from 15 residues. The germline V and J ends were trimmed by 1 base and 9 bases, with 16 bases remaining between them. Germline V gene data show CDR1 as LGHNA and CDR2 as YNFKEQ. CDR3 in DNA: TGTGCCAGCAGCCAAGCGGGGATCGGGGTTGGTGAGCAGTTCTTC. Translating it yields CASSQAGIGVGEQFF.

This chain links TRBV5-1 with TRBJ2-2, with 9 bases that match TRBD2. V trimming: 0 bases; J trimming: 4 bases; junction bases outside the gene matches: 4. This CDR3 comprises 16 residues. Germline assignment: CDR1 SGHRS and CDR2 YFSETQ. Written as DNA, the CDR3 is TGCGCCAGCAGCTTGGAAGGCGGGGGGGCCACCGGGGAGCTGTTTTTT. Translated, it gives CASSLEGGGATGELFF.

J is TRBJ2-7 and V is TRBV6-1, with a possible D match to TRBD2 (6 bases). Trimming took 3 bases from V and 4 from J, leaving 16 bases between them. Germline assignment: CDR1 MNHNS and CDR2 SASEGT. The CDR3 covers 15 residues. The DNA for the CDR3 is TGTGCCAGCAGTGAGTCTAGCGACCGGTGGTACGAGCAGTACTTC. Protein: CASSESSDRWYEQYF.

The rearrangement uses TRBV2 and TRBJ2-3, with 9 nucleotides matching TRBD2. V lost 7 bases, J lost 4 bases, and 12 bases stayed unmatched. CDR1 and CDR2 (germline): SNHLY, FYNNEI. The CDR3 runs to 16 residues. The CDR3 DNA reads TGTGCCAGCATGGATCTCAGCGGGGGGCCCGCAGATACGCAGTATTTT. It translates to CASMDLSGGPADTQYF.

The CDR3 nucleotides are TGTGCCACCAGCCCTGTGCGAGCGGGGGGGACCTACAATGAGCAGTTCTTC. This gives the protein CATSPVRAGGTYNEQFF. V usage is TRBV15 and J usage is TRBJ2-1, with 10 bases fitting TRBD2. The CDR3 has 17 residues. Looked up from germline, CDR1 is LNHNV and CDR2 is YYDKDF (reference sequence). Unmatched junction bases numbered 9, after V lost 5 bases and J lost 2 bases.

The chain uses TRBV4-1 and TRBJ2-7; 9 nucleotides agree with TRBD1. Germline assignment: CDR1 MGHRA and CDR2 YSYEKL. V gave up 3 bases and J gave up 6 bases; unmatched junction bases: 3. CDR3 length: 13 amino acids. This CDR3 reads CASSQGTGFEQYF. The CDR3 DNA reads TGCGCCAGCAGCCAGGGGACAGGGTTCGAGCAGTACTTC.

The rearrangement links TRBV7-2 to TRBJ2-7, with unresolved D. CDR3 length: 13 amino acids. The V gene lost 5 bases and the J gene lost 7 bases, with 15 bases spanning the gap. Germline CDR1 SGHTA, CDR2 FQGNSA. CDR3 region: CASSRSPDGEQYF. The CDR3 bases are TGTGCCAGCAGCCGTTCGCCAGACGGGGAGCAGTACTTC.

The J gene is TRBJ2-1, the V gene TRBV4-3, with D hard to call. V was cut by 1 base and J by 0 bases, with 10 bases left in between. Germline-derived CDR1 and CDR2 are LGHNA and YSLEER. The length of the CDR3 is 16 residues. DNA for the CDR3: TGCGCCAGCAGCCAAGTGGTTCTTAGCTCCTACAATGAGCAGTTCTTC. Protein sequence: CASSQVVLSSYNEQFF.

The chain is built from TRBV30 and TRBJ2-2; 9 nucleotides match TRBD1. Germline V gene data show CDR1 as GTSNPN and CDR2 as SVGIG (reference sequence). This CDR3 region has 12 residues. Unmatched junction bases numbered 4, after V lost 8 bases and J lost 6 bases. The CDR3 reads CAGRQGAGELFF. The CDR3 DNA sequence: TGTGCCGGACGACAGGGGGCCGGGGAGCTGTTTTTT.

V gene TRBV5-4 combines with J gene TRBJ2-7; 7 bases align to TRBD1. Germline V gene lookup returns CDR1 SGHNT and CDR2 YYREEE (reference sequence). The CDR3 spans 15 residues. V was pared by 4 bases and J by 4 bases, with 11 bases of the junction left unmatched. CDR3 DNA: TGTGCCAGCAGCCCAAAGGGGGACAGAATTTACGAGCAGTACTTC. This encodes CASSPKGDRIYEQYF.

V is TRBV7-2 and J is TRBJ2-5; D may be TRBD2 (6 bases). The CDR3 loop spans 19 amino acids. V was pared by 4 bases and J by 3 bases, with 27 bases between. Germline V gives CDR1 SGHTA, CDR2 FQGNSA. The CDR3 region is CASSSPLGAGGLGEETQYF. The CDR3 coding sequence is TGTGCCAGCAGCTCCCCCCTGGGAGCGGGCGGCCTTGGGGAAGAGACCCAGTACTTC.

This CDR3 is CASSYVGGSYYF. DNA for the CDR3: TGTGCCAGCAGTTACGTTGGCGGGAGTTATTACTTC. The genes are TRBV6-5 and TRBJ2-7; 7 bases line up with TRBD2. J gave up 13 bases and V 2 bases, and 8 bases lay outside the gene matches. In germline, CDR1 is MNHEY, CDR2 SVGAGI. The length of the CDR3 is 12 residues.

The gene calls are TRBV11-3 and TRBJ2-1; a possible D gene is TRBD2 (6 bases). The CDR3 length is 16 residues. CDR1 and CDR2 (germline): SGHNT, YENEEA. V gave up 5 bases and J gave up 2 bases, with 16 bases separating them. This CDR3 is CASSRSAGTTYNEQFF. In DNA, the CDR3 is TGTGCCAGCAGCCGATCGGCGGGAACAACCTACAATGAGCAGTTCTTC.

The chain has TRBV6-1 and TRBJ2-5; 7 nucleotides line up with TRBD1. Germline V CDR1 and CDR2: MNHNS, SASEGT. The CDR3 loop spans 14 amino acids. The V segment lost 10 bases and the J segment 0 bases; nucleotides outside the gene matches: 8. The CDR3 nucleotides read TGTGCCACCACATTCGGGACAGACCAAGAGACCCAGTACTTC. This gives the protein CATTFGTDQETQYF.

This chain uses TRBV6-6 with TRBJ1-5, with 9 bases aligning to TRBD1. Germline CDR1 is MNHNY and CDR2 is SVGAGI (reference sequence). Unmatched junction bases numbered 3, after V lost 2 bases and J lost 1 base. The CDR3 covers 16 residues. The CDR3: CASSYPTGGSNQPQHF. DNA of the CDR3: TGTGCCAGCAGTTACCCGACAGGGGGGAGCAATCAGCCCCAGCATTTT.

The rearrangement joins TRBV11-3 to TRBJ2-5, with 8 nucleotides matching TRBD1. CDR3 length: 13 residues. The germline V gene has CDR1 SGHNT and CDR2 YENEEA. The ends lost 4 bases at V and 2 bases at J; junction bases unmatched: 0. The CDR3 here is CASSWDRQETQYF. In DNA, the CDR3 is TGTGCCAGCAGCTGGGACAGGCAAGAGACCCAGTACTTC. The full variable domain, its missing parts supplied by reference TRBV11-3 and TRBJ2-5, is EAGVVQSPRYKIIEKKQPVAFWCNPISGHNTLYWYLQNLGQGPELLIRYENEEAVDDSQLPKDRFSAERLKGVDSTLKIQPAELGDSAVYLCASSWDRQETQYFGPGTRLLVL.

This clone showed up just once. The J gene is TRBJ2-1, the V gene TRBV5-1, with 9 bases aligning to TRBD2. The V gene end was trimmed by 4 bases and the J gene end by 0 bases; junction bases not matched to a gene: 5. CDR1 is SGHRS, CDR2 YFSETQ, per germline. This CDR3 is 16 amino acids long. The CDR3, as DNA: TGCGCCAGCAGCCTTAGCGGGGGAAGCTCCTACAATGAGCAGTTCTTC. Encoded protein: CASSLSGGSSYNEQFF.